Presented here are 23 T cell receptor beta chains from one specimen sequenced in a study of blood T cell repertoires in COVID-19. Measured with immunoSEQ multiplex PCR; TCRdb has only the in-frame clones, and not every one. The table includes more than 65,000 clones, about nine tenths detected once. What was sequenced was peripheral blood. All receptors derive from a woman aged 50 to 60 with acute or convalescent COVID-19.

The chain employs TRBV5-8 and TRBJ1-5, with 8 bases matching TRBD1. The ends lost 4 bases at V and 6 bases at J; junction bases unmatched: 9. Germline V gives CDR1 SGHTS, CDR2 YDEGEE. The CDR3 contains 15 residues. The CDR3 is CASSLGQGISQPQHF. CDR3 DNA sequence: TGTGCCAGCAGCCTCGGACAGGGAATTAGTCAGCCCCAGCATTTT.

The chain uses TRBV28 and TRBJ2-2; the D gene is possibly TRBD2 (7 bases). The CDR3 totals 15 residues. V lost 5 bases to trimming and J lost 3 bases, with 13 bases between them. Germline V gives CDR1 MDHEN, CDR2 SYDVKM. DNA for the CDR3: TGTGCCAGCAGTCCGGGGGGACACTACACCGGGGAGCTGTTTTTT. This encodes CASSPGGHYTGELFF. The complete variable domain, with remaining parts taken from reference TRBV28 and TRBJ2-2, reads DVKVTQSSRYLVKRTGEKVFLECVQDMDHENMFWYRQDPGLGLRLIYFSYDVKMKEKGDIPEGYSVSREKKERFSLILESASTNQTSMYLCASSPGGHYTGELFFGEGSRLTVL.

The rearrangement uses TRBV4-1 and TRBJ2-1, with a possible D match to TRBD2 (5 bases). The CDR3 covers 12 residues. V dropped 4 bases and J dropped 9 bases, with 10 bases sitting between them. Germline loops: CDR1 MGHRA, CDR2 YSYEKL. DNA of the CDR3: TGCGCCAGCAGCCGAGAGGGCTTTGAGCAGTTCTTC. Amino acids: CASSREGFEQFF.

This clone was found once. The V gene is TRBV6-2 or TRBV6-3, the J gene TRBJ2-1; D not resolved. Germline values: CDR1 MNHEY, CDR2 SVGEGT. CDR3 length equals 13 residues. Trimming removed 5 bases at V and 5 bases at J, with 10 bases between. DNA for the CDR3: TGTGCCAGCAGTCCAACTAACAACAATGAGCAGTTCTTC. This codes for CASSPTNNNEQFF.

This chain connects TRBV2 to TRBJ1-2, with D unclear. This CDR3 spans 13 amino acids. Trimming cost V 8 bases and J 5 bases, with 15 bases left between them. Germline CDR1 SNHLY, CDR2 FYNNEI. The CDR3 reads CASGGNIQYGYTF. CDR3 nucleotide sequence: TGTGCCAGCGGAGGAAATATACAGTATGGCTACACCTTC.

This clone was recorded a few times. CDR3: CASSTSGSRANEQFF. The CDR3 DNA sequence: TGTGCCAGTAGTACTAGCGGGAGCCGCGCCAATGAGCAGTTCTTC. This chain links TRBV19 with TRBJ2-1, with 10 positions matching TRBD2. The CDR3 length is 15 residues. Germline V gene sequence: CDR1 LNHDA, CDR2 SQIVND (reference sequence). The J segment lost 6 bases and the V segment lost 4 bases, leaving 6 bases of the junction unmatched.

The V and J genes are TRBV27 and TRBJ1-6; D ambiguous. The V gene's germline CDR1 is MNHEY and CDR2 SMNVEV (reference sequence). The CDR3 covers 16 residues. Trimming cost V 3 bases and J 0 bases, with 9 bases left between them. CDR3 sequence (DNA): TGTGCCAGCAGTTTTACGAGGAGCTCCTATAATTCACCCCTCCACTTT. Translation gives CASSFTRSSYNSPLHF.

This rearrangement joins TRBV27 to TRBJ2-3; TRBD2 matches at 8 bases. Unmatched junction bases numbered 11, after V lost 6 bases and J lost 0 bases. In germline, CDR1 is MNHEY, CDR2 SMNVEV (reference sequence). This CDR3 region has 17 residues. The CDR3 loop reads CASSTLTSGPSTDTQYF. DNA of the CDR3: TGTGCCAGCAGCACATTAACTAGCGGCCCTAGCACAGATACGCAGTATTTT.

The rearrangement joins TRBV4-3 to TRBJ2-2; D is unresolved. V shed 0 bases and J shed 5 bases, with 13 bases lying between them. Germline assignment: CDR1 LGHNA and CDR2 YSLEER. CDR3 length equals 16 residues. The CDR3 DNA follows: TGCGCCAGCAGCCAAGATCGTAGCAGCTGGACCGGGGAGCTGTTTTTT. Its translation is CASSQDRSSWTGELFF.

The CDR3 reads CASSLSRGREAFF. DNA for the CDR3: TGTGCCAGCAGTTTATCGCGGGGGCGAGAAGCTTTCTTT. This chain uses TRBV27 with TRBJ1-1; tentative D call: TRBD1 (6 bases). The CDR3 runs to 13 residues. Between the trimmed V and J ends, which lost 0 bases and 8 bases, there was a span of 10 bases. Germline V gene sequence: CDR1 MNHEY, CDR2 SMNVEV (reference sequence).

The chain is built from TRBV28 and TRBJ2-7, with D possibly being TRBD2 (5 bases). V gave up 6 bases and J gave up 4 bases, with 10 bases separating them. This CDR3 spans 12 amino acids. Looked up from germline, CDR1 is MDHEN and CDR2 is SYDVKM. In DNA form, the CDR3 reads TGTGCCAGCAGGGAAACGGGGTACGAGCAGTACTTC. Translation gives CASRETGYEQYF.

The rearrangement links TRBV5-4 to TRBJ1-3; 7 bases fit TRBD1. Germline loops: CDR1 SGHNT, CDR2 YYREEE (reference sequence). The CDR3 totals 14 residues. Losses at the gene ends were 5 bases for V and 5 bases for J; bases not matched to a gene: 7. The CDR3 spells CASSQTGARNTIYF. CDR3 DNA: TGTGCCAGCAGTCAAACAGGGGCGAGAAACACCATATATTTT.

In DNA form, the CDR3 reads TGCGCCAGCAGCTTAGATCCAGACCTGGGCTCACCCCTCCACTTT. Its protein product is CASSLDPDLGSPLHF. The V call is TRBV5-1, the J call TRBJ1-6, with D hard to call. Germline V lookup: CDR1 SGHRS, CDR2 YFSETQ. CDR3 length: 15 residues. V dropped 2 bases and J dropped 10 bases, with 16 bases sitting between them. The variable domain in full, with the rest retrieved from reference TRBV5-1 and TRBJ1-6, is KAGVTQTPRYLIKTRGQQVTLSCSPISGHRSVSWYQQTPGQGLQFLFEYFSETQRNKGNFPGRFSGRQFSNSRSEMNVSTLELGDSALYLCASSLDPDLGSPLHFGNGTRLTVT.

This clone was found a few times. The chain combines TRBV24-1 with TRBJ2-1, with 9 bases aligning to TRBD2. This CDR3 contains 16 residues. The trim removed 3 bases at V and 7 bases at J, leaving 9 bases unmatched. Germline assignment: CDR1 KGHDR and CDR2 SFDVKD. Here the CDR3 reads CATSDGTLAGPNEQFF. The CDR3 nucleotides read TGTGCCACCAGTGATGGGACCCTAGCGGGACCGAATGAGCAGTTCTTC.

This clone was seen a single time. This chain connects TRBV3-1 (or the pseudogene TRBV3-2) to TRBJ1-4, with D perhaps TRBD1 (5 bases). The CDR3 is 14 residues long. V shed 4 bases and J shed 0 bases, with 6 bases lying between them. The V gene's germline CDR1 is LGHDT and CDR2 YNNKEL (reference sequence). The DNA of the CDR3 is TGTGCCAGCAGCCGCAGGGCAACTAATGAAAAACTGTTTTTT. It encodes CASSRRATNEKLFF.

CDR3 coding DNA: TGTGCCAGCAGCCCAGTTACCGGGGAGCTGTTTTTT. It is translated as CASSPVTGELFF. The genes are TRBV11-1 and TRBJ2-2; D gene ambiguous. V was trimmed by 5 bases and J by 5 bases, leaving 6 bases between them. CDR1 and CDR2 from the germline V gene are SGHAT and FQDESV (reference sequence). CDR3 length: 12 residues. The complete variable domain, with remaining parts taken from reference TRBV11-1 and TRBJ2-2, reads EAEVAQSPRYKITEKSQAVAFWCDPISGHATLYWYRQILGQGPELLVQFQDESVVDDSQLPKDRFSAERLKGVDSTLKIQPAELGDSAMYLCASSPVTGELFFGEGSRLTVL.

This rearrangement joins TRBV6-5 to TRBJ1-1, with a tentative D call TRBD1 (5 bases). Germline V gene sequence: CDR1 MNHEY, CDR2 SVGAGI. The CDR3 totals 13 residues. Trimming pared 6 bases from V and 2 bases from J, leaving 10 bases between. The CDR3 here is CASRQDPNTEAFF. The CDR3, as DNA: TGTGCCAGCAGACAGGACCCAAACACTGAAGCTTTCTTT.

This chain uses TRBV30 with TRBJ2-5; 8 bases align to TRBD2. V lost 2 bases to trimming and J lost 5 bases; unmatched junction nucleotides: 7. CDR3 length: 14 amino acids. The germline V gene encodes CDR1 GTSNPN and CDR2 SVGIG (reference sequence). This CDR3 is CAWSPSGRPETQYF. In DNA, the CDR3 is TGTGCCTGGAGTCCGAGCGGGAGACCGGAGACCCAGTACTTC.

The chain carries TRBV6-5 and TRBJ1-5, with a possible D match to TRBD1 (6 bases). From germline, CDR1 is MNHEY and CDR2 SVGAGI. CDR3 length equals 14 residues. With 6 bases removed from V and 5 bases from J, the gap between germline ends came to 14 bases. CDR3 DNA sequence: TGTGCCAGCAGGCCACAGGGAGGGTATCAGCCCCAGCATTTT. Translation: CASRPQGGYQPQHF.

The rearrangement joins TRBV11-1 to TRBJ1-1; D gene unclear. The CDR3 covers 12 residues. The V end lost 5 bases, the J end lost 6 bases, and 10 bases lay between the germline ends. CDR1 is SGHAT, CDR2 FQDESV, per germline (reference sequence). The chain's CDR3 is CASSQQPAEAFF. The CDR3 nucleotides are TGTGCCAGCAGCCAACAGCCAGCTGAAGCTTTCTTT.

This chain connects TRBV2 to TRBJ2-2; the D gene is possibly TRBD2 (5 bases). Looked up from germline, CDR1 is SNHLY and CDR2 is FYNNEI. This CDR3 is 15 amino acids long. V was cut by 2 bases and J by 8 bases, with 15 bases left in between. The CDR3 DNA reads TGTGCCAGCAGTGAATGGGAGTCGATCGGAGGGGAGCTGTTTTTT. Translating it yields CASSEWESIGGELFF.

The chain uses TRBV27 and TRBJ1-6, with 9 bases aligning to TRBD1. V gave up 6 bases and J gave up 7 bases; unmatched junction bases: 10. Germline V gene data show CDR1 as MNHEY and CDR2 as SMNVEV (reference sequence). This CDR3 spans 16 amino acids. As DNA, the CDR3 is TGTGCCAGCAGGGTGGGCACAGGGGGCGCGAATTCACCCCTCCACTTT. Protein product: CASRVGTGGANSPLHF.

V and J are TRBV6-1 and TRBJ1-1, with 9 bases matching TRBD1. CDR1 and CDR2 from the germline V gene are MNHNS and SASEGT. The ends lost 2 bases at V and 5 bases at J; junction bases unmatched: 6. The CDR3 loop spans 15 amino acids. The CDR3 nucleotides read TGTGCCAGCAGTGAATCGGGGACAGGGAGTACTGAAGCTTTCTTT. It codes for CASSESGTGSTEAFF.